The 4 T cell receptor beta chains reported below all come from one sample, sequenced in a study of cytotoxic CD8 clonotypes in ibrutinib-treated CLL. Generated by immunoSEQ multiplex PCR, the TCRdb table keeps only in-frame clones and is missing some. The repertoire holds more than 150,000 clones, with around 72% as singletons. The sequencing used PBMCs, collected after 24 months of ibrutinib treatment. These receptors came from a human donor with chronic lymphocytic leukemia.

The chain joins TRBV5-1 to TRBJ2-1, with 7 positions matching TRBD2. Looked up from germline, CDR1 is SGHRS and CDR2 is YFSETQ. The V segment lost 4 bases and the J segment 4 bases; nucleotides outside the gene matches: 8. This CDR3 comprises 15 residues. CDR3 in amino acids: CASSPGDYGYNEQFF. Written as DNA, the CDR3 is TGCGCCAGCAGCCCGGGGGACTACGGTTACAATGAGCAGTTCTTC.

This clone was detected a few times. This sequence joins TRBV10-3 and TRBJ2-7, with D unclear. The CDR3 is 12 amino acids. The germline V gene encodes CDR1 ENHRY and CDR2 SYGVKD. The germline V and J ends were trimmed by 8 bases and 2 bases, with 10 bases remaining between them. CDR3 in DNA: TGTGCCATCGGCGGAATGACCTACGAGCAGTACTTC. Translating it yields CAIGGMTYEQYF.

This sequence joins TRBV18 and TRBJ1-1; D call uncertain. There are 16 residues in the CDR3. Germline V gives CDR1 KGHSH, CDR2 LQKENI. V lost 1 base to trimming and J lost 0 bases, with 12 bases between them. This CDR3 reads CASSPLSPGLNTEAFF. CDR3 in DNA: TGTGCCAGCTCACCACTTTCACCGGGTTTGAACACTGAAGCTTTCTTT. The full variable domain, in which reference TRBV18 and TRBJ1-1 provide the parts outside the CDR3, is NAGVMQNPRHLVRRRGQEARLRCSPMKGHSHVYWYRQLPEEGLKFMVYLQKENIIDESGMPKERFSAEFPKEGPSILRIQQVVRGDSAAYFCASSPLSPGLNTEAFFGQGTRLTVV.

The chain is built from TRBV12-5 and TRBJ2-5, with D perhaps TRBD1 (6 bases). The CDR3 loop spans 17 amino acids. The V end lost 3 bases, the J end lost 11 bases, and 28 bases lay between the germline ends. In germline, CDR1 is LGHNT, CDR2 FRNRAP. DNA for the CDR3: TGTGCTAGTGGTTTTAGAGCATGGACAGCCGTCCTACCCATACAGTACTTC. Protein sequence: CASGFRAWTAVLPIQYF.